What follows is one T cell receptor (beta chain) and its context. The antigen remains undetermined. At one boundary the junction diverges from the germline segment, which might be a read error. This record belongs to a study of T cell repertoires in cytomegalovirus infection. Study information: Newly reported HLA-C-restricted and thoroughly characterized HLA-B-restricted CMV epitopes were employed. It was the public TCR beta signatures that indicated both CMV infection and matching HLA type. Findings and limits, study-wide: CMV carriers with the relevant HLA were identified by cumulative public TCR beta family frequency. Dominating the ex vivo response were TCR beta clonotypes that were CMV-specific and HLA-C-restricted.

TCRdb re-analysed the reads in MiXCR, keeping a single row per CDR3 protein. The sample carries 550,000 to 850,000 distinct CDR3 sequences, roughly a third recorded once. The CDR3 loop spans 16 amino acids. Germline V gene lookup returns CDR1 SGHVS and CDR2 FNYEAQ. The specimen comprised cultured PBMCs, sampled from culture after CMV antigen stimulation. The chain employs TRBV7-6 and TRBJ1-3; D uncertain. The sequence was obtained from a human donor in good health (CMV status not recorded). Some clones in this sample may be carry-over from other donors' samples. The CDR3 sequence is CASSLAHRHSRNTIYF. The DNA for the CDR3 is TGTGCCAGCAGCTTAGCGCACAGACACTCTAGAAACACCATATATTTT.